This is a list of T cell receptor beta chains from one sample in a study of OX40 agonist ivuxolimab in advanced cancers. Using immunoSEQ multiplex PCR, the repertoire was profiled, and TCRdb retains in-frame clones only, with some absent. The sample consists of fewer than 75,000 clones, roughly 91% of them appearing once. The material sequenced was CD4+ or CD8+ T cells sorted from blood, taken in a trial of the OX40 agonist ivuxolimab. These receptors came from an adult with an advanced solid tumor such as melanoma, head and neck, liver or kidney cancer. Each CDR3 is given with its conserved first and last residue. D genes are given only for firm matches. Size values are once, few and many counts, or a class for expanded clones, and some rows have none.

v_gene	j_gene	d_gene	abundance	CDR3aa	CDR3nt
TRBV6-5	TRBJ1-4	-	-	CASSYTATNEKLFF	TGTGCCAGCAGTTACACAGCAACTAATGAAAAACTGTTTTTT
TRBV7-2	TRBJ2-3	TRBD2	-	CASSLAGGPPDTQYF	TGTGCCAGCAGCCTAGCGGGGGGCCCCCCAGATACGCAGTATTTT
TRBV5-1	TRBJ2-2	TRBD2	-	CASSAGVGAGELFF	TGCGCCAGCAGCGCGGGAGTGGGCGCTGGGGAGCTGTTTTTT
TRBV2	TRBJ2-7	-	once	CASTGRNSYEQYF	TGTGCCAGCACGGGACGAAACTCCTACGAGCAGTACTTC
TRBV6-1	TRBJ2-7	-	-	CASTKLGYESYEQYF	TGTGCCAGCACTAAGTTGGGCTACGAATCCTACGAGCAGTACTTC
TRBV6-6	TRBJ1-4	-	-	CATKPGGGEKLFF	TGTGCCACCAAACCCGGAGGCGGCGAAAAACTGTTTTTT
TRBV10-2	TRBJ2-3	TRBD2	-	CASRIAGAFTDTQYF	TGCGCCAGCAGGATAGCGGGAGCTTTCACAGATACGCAGTATTTT
TRBV6-1	TRBJ1-1	-	-	CASSDRGNTEAFF	TGTGCCAGCAGTGACAGGGGGAACACTGAAGCTTTCTTT
TRBV4-1	TRBJ1-6	-	-	CASSLQGPYNSPLHF	TGCGCCAGCAGCCTACAGGGACCCTATAATTCACCCCTCCACTTT
TRBV4-3	TRBJ2-1	TRBD2	-	CASSQDPSGGVEQFF	TGCGCCAGCAGCCAAGATCCTAGCGGGGGGGTGGAGCAGTTCTTC
TRBV19	TRBJ2-3	-	-	CASRRGSGPRRDTQYF	TGTGCCAGCCGACGTGGTAGCGGCCCCCGGAGGGATACGCAGTATTTT
TRBV7-8	TRBJ2-7	TRBD1	-	CASSFGQGSYEQYF	TGTGCCAGCAGCTTCGGACAGGGGTCCTACGAGCAGTACTTC
TRBV5-1	TRBJ1-1	-	-	CASSLAEPRGTEAFF	TGCGCCAGCAGCTTAGCCGAACCCCGGGGAACTGAAGCTTTCTTT
TRBV7-8	TRBJ1-1	TRBD1	once	CASKPGGVTEAFF	TGTGCCAGCAAACCAGGGGGTGTCACTGAAGCTTTCTTT
TRBV29-1	TRBJ1-5	TRBD1	-	CSVATGVDQPQHF	TGCAGCGTTGCTACAGGGGTGGATCAGCCCCAGCATTTT
TRBV6-5	TRBJ2-3	-	-	CASRQTGGDEYF	TGTGCCAGCAGACAAACCGGGGGTGACGAGTATTTT
TRBV29-1	TRBJ2-1	TRBD1	-	CSVAQGGNNEQFF	TGCAGCGTTGCACAGGGGGGCAACAATGAGCAGTTCTTC
TRBV7-2	TRBJ1-2	-	-	CASSLANEGGYTF	TGTGCCAGCAGCTTAGCGAACGAGGGGGGCTACACCTTC
TRBV7-6	TRBJ1-2	TRBD1	-	CASSRGQGSQHTF	TGTGCCAGCAGCCGAGGACAGGGGTCCCAACACACCTTC
TRBV6-6	TRBJ1-4	-	-	CASSYSGGRLEKLFF	TGTGCCAGCAGTTATAGTGGGGGGCGCCTTGAAAAACTGTTTTTT
TRBV7-8	TRBJ1-1	-	once	CASSFEGTALSNTEAFF	TGTGCCAGCAGCTTCGAAGGAACAGCATTATCGAACACTGAAGCTTTCTTT
TRBV11-2	TRBJ2-1	-	few	CASRSLGNEQFF	TGTGCCAGCAGGTCACTAGGGAATGAGCAGTTCTTC
TRBV6-1	TRBJ1-1	-	-	CASRLTANTEAFF	TGTGCCAGCAGACTGACAGCGAACACTGAAGCTTTCTTT
TRBV11-2	TRBJ2-6	TRBD1	-	CASSPGTGSPGANVLTF	TGTGCCAGCAGCCCTGGGACAGGGAGCCCTGGGGCCAACGTCCTGACTTTC
TRBV7-2	TRBJ1-1	-	-	CASSLVTLEAFF	TGTGCCAGCAGCTTAGTGACACTTGAAGCTTTCTTT
TRBV7-6	TRBJ1-1	TRBD1	-	CASSPLTGGTEAFF	TGTGCCAGCAGCCCGCTGACAGGGGGCACTGAAGCTTTCTTT
TRBV10-2	TRBJ1-2	-	-	CASSRTDNYGYTF	TGCGCCAGCAGCCGGACTGATAACTATGGCTACACCTTC
TRBV7-9	TRBJ2-3	-	few	CASIRGGTDTQYF	TGTGCCAGCATTAGGGGCGGGACAGATACGCAGTATTTT
TRBV4-2	TRBJ1-2	-	few	CASSQTGWEDGYTF	TGTGCCAGCAGCCAAACAGGGTGGGAGGATGGCTACACCTTC
TRBV11-3	TRBJ2-1	-	once	CASSLEQGDEQFF	TGTGCCAGCAGCTTAGAGCAGGGCGATGAGCAGTTCTTC
TRBV2	TRBJ2-2	TRBD1	-	CASAGTGASLNTGELFF	TGTGCCAGTGCCGGGACAGGGGCCTCGCTGAACACCGGGGAGCTGTTTTTT
TRBV14	TRBJ1-5	-	-	CASSQDSNQPQHF	TGTGCCAGCAGCCAAGATAGCAATCAGCCCCAGCATTTT
TRBV6-5	TRBJ1-4	-	-	CASSWGGGPSNEKLFF	TGTGCCAGCAGTTGGGGGGGTGGGCCCAGTAATGAAAAACTGTTTTTT
TRBV6-1	TRBJ1-1	TRBD1	-	CASSSHTGENTEAFF	TGTGCCAGCAGTTCCCATACAGGGGAGAACACTGAAGCTTTCTTT
TRBV19	TRBJ1-5	-	-	CASSIGQSNQPQHF	TGTGCCAGTAGTATCGGCCAGAGCAATCAGCCCCAGCATTTT
TRBV28	TRBJ1-2	TRBD1	once	CASSSTPGQAYGYTF	TGTGCCAGCAGTTCAACCCCGGGACAGGCTTATGGCTACACCTTC
TRBV5-1	TRBJ2-3	-	-	CASSLVTESTDTQYF	TGCGCCAGCAGCTTGGTAACGGAAAGCACAGATACGCAGTATTTT
TRBV5-1	TRBJ1-1	-	-	CASSLVMAGGTEAFF	TGCGCCAGCAGCTTGGTGATGGCAGGTGGGACTGAAGCTTTCTTT
TRBV7-2	TRBJ1-4	-	-	CASSPQGLVGEKLFF	TGTGCCAGCAGCCCACAGGGTTTGGTGGGTGAAAAACTGTTTTTT
TRBV5-5	TRBJ1-3	-	once	CASSSTVFATGNTIYF	TGTGCCAGCAGCTCGACAGTTTTCGCAACTGGAAACACCATATATTTT
TRBV11-2	TRBJ2-7	-	-	CASNQGHYEQYF	TGTGCCAGCAATCAGGGGCACTACGAGCAGTACTTC